The clone carrying this T cell receptor beta chain was counted a few times. Its antigen is currently unknown. Isolation of CD4+ naive, central memory, regulatory and stem cell-like memory cells was achieved by sorting via CD45RO/CCR7/CD25/CD127/CD95/CD27. This specimen comes from a study of beta chain features in type 1 diabetes. In the study overall: The study examined 107,917,701 sorted cells across all samples. Study-level points and caveats: Cells expressing TCR highly could be over-represented by cDNA sequencing. TCRB CDR3s from Type 1 diabetes patients were moderately but significantly shorter in all four CD4+ subsets. Whether TCRB rearrangement is influenced by HLA type was left unresolved in this analysis.

Of the isolated RNA, all was reverse transcribed, and so the sequenced material was expressed TCRB transcripts. The repertoire was sequenced with immunoSEQ multiplex PCR; TCRdb's copy has only in-frame clones and lacks some. Found here are 200,000 to 300,000 clones, about 11% of them singletons; the top ten hold more than 0.015%. The CDR3 consists of 13 residues. Germline CDR1 and CDR2: MRHNA and SNTAGT. Trimming pared 3 bases from V and 7 bases from J, leaving 7 bases between. The sequencing sample was made of naive CD4+ T cells from blood. The chain is built from TRBV6-4 and TRBJ1-6; D not resolved. The TCR was taken from a man aged 25-40 years with type 1 diabetes. The CDR3 DNA is TGTGCCAGCAGTGAAGCTACGAATTCACCCCTCCACTTT. It yields the protein CASSEATNSPLHF.